One and the same sample provided the 26 T cell receptor beta chains below, sequenced in a study of OX40 agonist ivuxolimab in advanced cancers. The protocol was immunoSEQ multiplex PCR, while the TCRdb copy is restricted to in-frame clones and leaves out a portion. The table shows about 53,000 clones, with around 87% occurring only once. The input for sequencing was CD4+ or CD8+ T cells sorted from blood, taken in a trial of the OX40 agonist ivuxolimab. These receptor sequences come from an adult with an advanced solid tumor such as melanoma, head and neck, liver or kidney cancer.

The chain uses TRBV20-1 and TRBJ2-7, with a tentative D call TRBD1 (6 bases). This CDR3 is built from 11 residues. Germline-derived CDR1 and CDR2 are DFQATT and SNEGSKA (reference sequence). V was pared by 6 bases and J by 4 bases, with 10 bases between. The CDR3 DNA is TGCAGTGCCCACGACAGGTACGAGCAGTACTTC. Its translation: CSAHDRYEQYF.

The genes are TRBV28 and TRBJ1-5; TRBD1 agrees at 8 bases. Germline V CDR1 and CDR2: MDHEN, SYDVKM. The CDR3 is 12 residues long. J gave up 11 bases and V 5 bases, and 5 bases lay outside the gene matches. The chain's CDR3 is CASSRQGLAQHF. The CDR3 DNA is TGTGCCAGCAGTCGACAGGGGCTGGCCCAGCATTTT.

V and J are TRBV6-1 and TRBJ2-7; 15 nucleotides line up with TRBD2. Trimming removed 1 base from V and 5 bases from J; junction bases left unmatched: 3. Germline V gene lookup returns CDR1 MNHNS and CDR2 SASEGT. The CDR3 runs to 16 residues. CDR3 residues: CASSEGTSGRGDEQYF. The DNA of the CDR3 is TGTGCCAGCAGTGAAGGGACTAGCGGGAGGGGGGACGAGCAGTACTTC.

The J gene is TRBJ2-3, the V gene TRBV6-1, with 11 bases lining up with TRBD1. In germline, CDR1 is MNHNS, CDR2 SASEGT. The CDR3 has 16 residues. Trimming at V came to 1 base and at J to 4 bases, leaving 4 bases not matched to a gene. DNA for the CDR3: TGTGCCAGCAGTGAAGGGACAGGGGGCCCGTCAGATACGCAGTATTTT. It codes for CASSEGTGGPSDTQYF.

There are a few counts of this clone. The chain combines TRBV7-2 with TRBJ1-1, with D possibly matching TRBD1 (5 bases). Trimming cost V 1 base and J 3 bases, with 9 bases left between them. CDR1 is SGHTA and CDR2 is FQGNSA in the germline V gene. The CDR3 spans 14 residues. This CDR3 reads CASSLEPGYTEAFF. CDR3 bases: TGTGCCAGCAGCTTAGAGCCAGGGTACACTGAAGCTTTCTTT. The whole variable domain, filled in from reference TRBV7-2 and TRBJ1-1, reads GAGVSQSPSNKVTEKGKDVELRCDPISGHTALYWYRQSLGQGLEFLIYFQGNSAPDKSGLPSDRFSAERTGGSVSTLTIQRTQQEDSAVYLCASSLEPGYTEAFFGQGTRLTVV.

This chain uses TRBV30 with TRBJ1-6; D remains ambiguous. Trimming pared 0 bases from V and 7 bases from J, leaving 16 bases between. CDR3 length equals 16 residues. The V gene's germline CDR1 is GTSNPN and CDR2 SVGIG (reference sequence). CDR3 residues: CAWSVASVASNSPLHF. The CDR3 DNA sequence: TGTGCCTGGAGTGTAGCGTCGGTCGCCTCCAATTCACCCCTCCACTTT.

This clone was counted a few times. V and J are TRBV7-3 and TRBJ2-5; perhaps TRBD2 as D (6 bases). In germline, CDR1 is SGHTA, CDR2 FQGTGA. CDR3 size: 15 residues. V was trimmed by 2 bases and J by 1 base, leaving 11 bases between them. The CDR3 spells CASSLGAGPQETQYF. The CDR3 DNA sequence: TGTGCCAGCAGCTTAGGGGCGGGGCCCCAAGAGACCCAGTACTTC.

The chain links TRBV10-3 to TRBJ2-3, with D possibly matching TRBD1 (5 bases). CDR3 length: 14 amino acids. The V gene lost 5 bases and the J gene lost 0 bases, with 9 bases spanning the gap. Germline V gene sequence: CDR1 ENHRY, CDR2 SYGVKD. CDR3 nucleotide sequence: TGTGCCATCAGTATCGACAGAAGCACAGATACGCAGTATTTT. Its translation is CAISIDRSTDTQYF.

J is TRBJ1-2 and V is TRBV30, with 8 nucleotides matching TRBD1. The length of the CDR3 is 15 residues. CDR1 is GTSNPN and CDR2 is SVGIG in the germline V gene (reference sequence). The V and J ends lost 2 bases and 4 bases, in that order; junction bases with no gene match: 9. Here the CDR3 DNA reads TGTGCCTGGAGTCTCCAGGGGGCTCCCCGCTATGGCTACACCTTC. Amino acids: CAWSLQGAPRYGYTF.

V usage is TRBV7-2 and J usage is TRBJ2-3, with a weak D call TRBD2 (5 bases). The germline CDR1 and CDR2 sequences are SGHTA and FQGNSA. Trimming left V 1 base short and J 5 bases short, with 13 bases between. The CDR3 has 15 amino acids. The CDR3 coding sequence is TGTGCCAGCAGCTTAGTCCCTGGGAGACTAGATACGCAGTATTTT. This translates into CASSLVPGRLDTQYF. Full variable domain (remainder filled in from reference TRBV7-2 and TRBJ2-3): GAGVSQSPSNKVTEKGKDVELRCDPISGHTALYWYRQSLGQGLEFLIYFQGNSAPDKSGLPSDRFSAERTGGSVSTLTIQRTQQEDSAVYLCASSLVPGRLDTQYFGPGTRLTVL.

The CDR3 protein is CASSQDGENRGGYTF. Here the CDR3 DNA reads TGCGCCAGCAGCCAAGATGGGGAAAACAGGGGCGGCTACACCTTC. The rearrangement uses TRBV4-3 and TRBJ1-2; 7 bases agree with TRBD1. CDR1 and CDR2 from the germline V gene are LGHNA and YSLEER. The CDR3 is made up of 15 amino acids. After removal of 0 bases from V and 8 bases from J, the junction contained 9 bases not matched to a gene.

The rearrangement uses TRBV5-1 and TRBJ2-2; TRBD1 or TRBD2 may be the D gene (5 bases each). The CDR3 has 15 residues. Germline loops: CDR1 SGHRS, CDR2 YFSETQ. Trimming stripped 0 bases from V and 5 bases from J, with 11 bases between. CDR3 nucleotides: TGCGCCAGCAGCTTGGATCTCGGGGCGACCGGGGAGCTGTTTTTT. As protein: CASSLDLGATGELFF.

Details on this clone: The sample holds other DNA sequences that translate to the same CDR3. This chain links TRBV7-9 with TRBJ1-6; no clear D gene. The CDR3 has 12 residues. The V end lost 5 bases, the J end lost 10 bases, and 9 bases lay between the germline ends. Germline V gene sequence: CDR1 SEHNR, CDR2 FQNEAQ (reference sequence). CDR3 loop: CASSPPDSPLHF. CDR3 coding DNA: TGTGCCAGCAGCCCCCCAGACTCACCCCTCCACTTT.

The chain carries TRBV28 and TRBJ2-2, with 8 bases aligning to TRBD1. Germline assignment: CDR1 MDHEN and CDR2 SYDVKM. J gave up 7 bases and V 5 bases, and 9 bases lay outside the gene matches. The CDR3 is made up of 15 amino acids. CDR3 DNA sequence: TGTGCCAGCAGTGTACCGGGACAGGTTATCGGGGAGCTGTTTTTT. This gives the protein CASSVPGQVIGELFF.

The chain combines TRBV30 with TRBJ1-4, with D possibly matching TRBD1 (5 bases). Germline V CDR1 and CDR2: GTSNPN, SVGIG (reference sequence). Trimming took off 0 bases at V and 15 bases at J, with 29 bases between the two ends. The CDR3 contains 17 residues. The CDR3: CAWSVSRRALGSGGVFF. CDR3 nucleotides: TGTGCCTGGAGTGTTAGCCGCCGAGCTCTAGGATCTGGAGGGGTGTTTTTT.

The table lists this clone with a count of one. Here the CDR3 DNA reads TGTGCCAGCAGCTTAGGAGGGCAGGCGGGGGCAGATACGCAGTATTTT. It encodes CASSLGGQAGADTQYF. This chain uses TRBV11-1 with TRBJ2-3, with 7 bases lining up with TRBD2. CDR1 is SGHAT, CDR2 FQDESV, per germline (reference sequence). This CDR3 comprises 16 residues. Germline trimming cut 1 base from V and 4 bases from J; bases unmatched to any gene: 8.

This chain connects TRBV27 to TRBJ1-2; TRBD1 is a possible D gene (5 bases). The V end lost 6 bases, the J end lost 5 bases, and 19 bases lay between the germline ends. Germline-derived CDR1 and CDR2 are MNHEY and SMNVEV (reference sequence). The CDR3 totals 15 residues. The CDR3: CASSGMGGSGYGYTF. Written as DNA, the CDR3 is TGTGCCAGCAGCGGGATGGGGGGGAGTGGGTATGGCTACACCTTC.

The chain couples TRBV19 to TRBJ2-1; D gene uncertain. CDR1 is LNHDA, CDR2 SQIVND, per germline (reference sequence). Trimming took off 0 bases at V and 8 bases at J, with 2 bases between the two ends. The CDR3 extends over 11 amino acids. In DNA, the CDR3 is TGTGCCAGTAGTATAGAATATGAGCAGTTCTTC. Translation gives CASSIEYEQFF.

This clone was picked up one time. The chain couples TRBV29-1 to TRBJ2-3; tentatively, D is TRBD1 (6 bases). The V end was cut by 4 bases, the J end by 4 bases, with 12 bases between. Germline CDR1 SQVTM, CDR2 ANQGSEA. This CDR3 spans 13 amino acids. CDR3 in DNA: TGCAGCGTTGGACAAGGGGGAGCAGATACGCAGTATTTT. Translated: CSVGQGGADTQYF.

The chain is built from TRBV5-8 and TRBJ1-1; 7 bases fit TRBD1. Unmatched junction bases numbered 3, after V lost 2 bases and J lost 5 bases. The CDR3 sequence is 13 residues long. CDR1 and CDR2 (germline): SGHTS, YDEGEE. The CDR3 bases are TGTGCCAGCAGCTTAACAGGGGTAACTGAAGCTTTCTTT. Protein: CASSLTGVTEAFF.

In this sample, this clone turned up a few times. V and J are TRBV16 and TRBJ1-5; 8 positions agree with TRBD1. Germline trimming cut 0 bases from V and 3 bases from J; bases unmatched to any gene: 4. Germline CDR1 is KGHSY and CDR2 is FQNENV. This CDR3 is 16 amino acids long. The CDR3 region is CASSQSAQGANQPQHF. The CDR3 DNA reads as TGTGCCAGCAGCCAATCCGCGCAGGGGGCCAATCAGCCCCAGCATTTT.

The V gene is TRBV7-9, the J gene TRBJ2-1; TRBD1 aligns across 8 bases. With 4 bases clipped from V and 5 bases from J, the junction kept 4 bases outside the gene matches. Germline V gene data show CDR1 as SEHNR and CDR2 as FQNEAQ (reference sequence). The CDR3 runs to 14 residues. CDR3 residues: CASSWQGAHNEQFF. The CDR3, as DNA: TGTGCCAGCAGCTGGCAGGGGGCTCACAATGAGCAGTTCTTC.

This sequence joins TRBV19 and TRBJ2-3; D unresolved. The V end was cut by 6 bases, the J end by 0 bases, with 10 bases between. The V gene's germline CDR1 is LNHDA and CDR2 SQIVND (reference sequence). The CDR3 has 14 amino acids. CDR3: CASSDLFSTDTQYF. Here the CDR3 DNA reads TGTGCCAGTAGCGACCTTTTTAGCACAGATACGCAGTATTTT.

The V and J genes are TRBV6-1 and TRBJ2-5; the D gene is possibly TRBD2 (5 bases). The V and J ends lost 2 bases and 7 bases respectively, with 14 bases between them. The CDR3 covers 14 residues. The V gene's germline CDR1 is MNHNS and CDR2 SASEGT. In DNA form, the CDR3 reads TGTGCCAGCAGTGAAAGTCGGGCCGAGGGGACCCAGTACTTC. It codes for CASSESRAEGTQYF.

The chain carries TRBV7-2 and TRBJ2-5; 7 bases align to TRBD1. Germline CDR1 reads SGHTA; CDR2 reads FQGNSA. J was trimmed by 3 bases and V by 5 bases; bases with no gene match: 9. CDR3 length: 15 amino acids. Here the CDR3 reads CASSRNYGQEETQYF. CDR3 nucleotide sequence: TGTGCCAGCAGCCGAAATTACGGACAGGAAGAGACCCAGTACTTC. The full variable domain, completed using reference TRBV7-2 and TRBJ2-5, is GAGVSQSPSNKVTEKGKDVELRCDPISGHTALYWYRQSLGQGLEFLIYFQGNSAPDKSGLPSDRFSAERTGGSVSTLTIQRTQQEDSAVYLCASSRNYGQEETQYFGPGTRLLVL.

The gene calls are TRBV7-9 and TRBJ1-2; D might be TRBD1 (5 bases). V was cut by 3 bases and J by 8 bases, with 10 bases left in between. This CDR3 comprises 12 residues. The germline CDR1 and CDR2 sequences are SEHNR and FQNEAQ (reference sequence). For the CDR3, the DNA is TGTGCCAGCAGCTTGGGGCGGGAAGGCTACACCTTC. Translation: CASSLGREGYTF.